The 11 T cell receptor beta chains below all came from one sample that was sequenced in a study of CXCR3-negative and CXCR3-positive naive CD8 T cells (dated by TCRdb to between 2017 and 2020). Results the study describes overall, beyond this receptor: TRB CDR3s from CXCR3-positive naive cells showed higher hydrophobicity (lower Kidera factor 4), lower energy, and higher strength and volume indices than CXCR3-negative naive cells.

The reads were generated on a NextSeq 550. The Human TCR Profiling Kit (MiLaboratory) was used to prepare UMI-labeled 5' RACE TRB cDNA libraries. TCRdb reprocessed the reads into one record per CDR3 protein sequence, lacking DNA. This sample's listing comprises tens of thousands of distinct CDR3 sequences. Clones ranked in the top ten supply around 0.51% of the sample. These receptors have no known antigen. Sample: naive CXCR3+ CD8+ T cells from blood. Read against the paper, the sample's cell subset or site label means: CD45RO-CCR7+CD27+CD95- naive CD8+ T cells expressing CXCR3 (TNR3+). The receptors stem from a human donor in good health. Some clones in this sample may be carry-over from other donors' samples.

The J gene is TRBJ1-3, the V gene TRBV3-1. The CDR3 is made up of 12 amino acids. CDR1 is LGHDT and CDR2 is YNNKEL in the germline V gene (reference sequence). This chain's CDR3 is CASSPSGNTIYF.

The rearrangement links TRBV9 to TRBJ2-3; TCRdb designates TRBD1, a call that cannot be tested without DNA. The CDR3 length is 13 residues. Germline CDR1 is SGDLS and CDR2 is YYNGEE. CDR3 in amino acids: CASSVAGGRTQYF.

The chain carries TRBV6-2 or TRBV6-3 and TRBJ1-1; the TCRdb call, TRBD1, lacks DNA for checking. CDR3 size: 16 residues. Germline V gene data show CDR1 as MNHEY and CDR2 as SVGEGT. The CDR3 spells CASTPPPGQTNTEAFF.

V gene TRBV5-1 combines with J gene TRBJ2-5; without DNA, the TCRdb call of TRBD2 cannot be checked. The length of the CDR3 is 17 residues. In germline, CDR1 is SGHRS, CDR2 YFSETQ. CDR3 residues: CASSPLGPLSDQETQYF.

The chain has TRBV28 and TRBJ2-3; the TCRdb D gene call, TRBD1, has no DNA to confirm it. The CDR3 extends over 16 amino acids. Germline V gene data show CDR1 as MDHEN and CDR2 as SYDVKM. The CDR3 loop is CASSSAQGLRPDTQYF.

This chain links TRBV18 with TRBJ2-2. This CDR3 region has 12 residues. The germline V gene encodes CDR1 KGHSH and CDR2 LQKENI. This CDR3 reads CASSPSAEELFF.

V is TRBV28 and J is TRBJ2-7; with no DNA, the TCRdb D assignment of TRBD1 cannot be verified. The CDR3 has 14 residues. CDR1 and CDR2 (germline): MDHEN, SYDVKM. The chain's CDR3 is CASSTGLGSYEQYF.

The chain has TRBV29-1 and TRBJ1-2. Germline V gene lookup returns CDR1 SQVTM and CDR2 ANQGSEA. The CDR3 is 13 residues long. The CDR3 reads CSVDRRDGYGYTF.

V gene TRBV4-3 combines with J gene TRBJ2-7; TCRdb's D call, TRBD1, is unchecked because there is no DNA. This CDR3 has 15 amino acids. Looked up from germline, CDR1 is LGHNA and CDR2 is YSLEER. This CDR3 reads CASSQEVAGAGEQYF.

The gene calls are TRBV5-1 and TRBJ2-7; without DNA, the TCRdb call of TRBD1 cannot be checked. Germline values: CDR1 SGHRS, CDR2 YFSETQ. CDR3 length: 14 amino acids. The CDR3 is CASSLAIGGNEQYF.

The rearrangement links TRBV28 to TRBJ2-3; TCRdb lists TRBD1, though no DNA is available to test this call. CDR1 is MDHEN, CDR2 SYDVKM, per germline. This CDR3 has 14 amino acids. The CDR3: CASTRQGAEDTQYF.